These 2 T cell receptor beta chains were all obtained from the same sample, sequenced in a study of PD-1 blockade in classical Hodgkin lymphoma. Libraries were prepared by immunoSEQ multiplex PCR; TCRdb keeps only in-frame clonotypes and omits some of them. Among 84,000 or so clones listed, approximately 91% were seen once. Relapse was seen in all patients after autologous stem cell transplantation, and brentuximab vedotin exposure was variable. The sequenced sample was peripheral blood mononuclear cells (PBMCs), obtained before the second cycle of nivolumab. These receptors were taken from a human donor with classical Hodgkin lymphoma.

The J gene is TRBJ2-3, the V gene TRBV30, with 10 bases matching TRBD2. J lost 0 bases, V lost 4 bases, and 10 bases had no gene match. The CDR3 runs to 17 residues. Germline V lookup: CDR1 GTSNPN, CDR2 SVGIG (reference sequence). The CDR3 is CAWKGLAANPSTDTQYF. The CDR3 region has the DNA TGTGCCTGGAAAGGACTAGCGGCGAACCCTAGCACAGATACGCAGTATTTT.

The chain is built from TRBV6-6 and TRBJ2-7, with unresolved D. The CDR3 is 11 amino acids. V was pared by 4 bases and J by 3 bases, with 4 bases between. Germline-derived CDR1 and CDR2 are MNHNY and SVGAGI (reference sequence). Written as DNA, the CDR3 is TGTGCCAGCAGTTCCCTCTACGAGCAGTACTTC. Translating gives CASSSLYEQYF.